Listed below are T cell receptor beta chains from one sample, sequenced in a study of cytomegalovirus exposure and HLA in healthy donors. The table came from immunoSEQ multiplex PCR; TCRdb's copy has only in-frame clones and leaves some out. The repertoire holds more than 100,000 clones, with about 88% as singletons. Sequencing was carried out using PBMCs. The receptors stem from a man aged 30 to 45 in good health and CMV-seronegative. CDR3s include the opening cysteine and the closing phenylalanine or tryptophan. The D gene is left open where the match is weak. Only part of the rows carry a size: once, few, many, or a class if the clone is expanded.

clone size	D gene	J gene	V gene	CDR3 DNA	CDR3 protein
once	.	TRBJ2-7	TRBV18	TGTGCCAGCTCACCCGACTTAAAGCAGTACTTC	CASSPDLKQYF
.	.	TRBJ1-5	TRBV4-3	TGCGCCAGCAGCCAAAACTCAGGGTTTCAGCCCCAGCATTTT	CASSQNSGFQPQHF
.	.	TRBJ2-3	TRBV10-1	TGCGCCAGCAGTATGTCGGGCACAGATACGCAGTATTTT	CASSMSGTDTQYF
.	TRBD2	TRBJ2-3	TRBV7-8	TGTGCCAGCAGCTTAGGTCTAGCGGGAGCCTCAGATACGCAGTATTTT	CASSLGLAGASDTQYF
.	TRBD2	TRBJ2-1	TRBV14	TGTGCCAGCAGCCCGGGACTAGCGATCGGTGAGCAGTTCTTC	CASSPGLAIGEQFF
few	.	TRBJ2-7	TRBV4-3	TGCGCCAGCAGCCAGGCAGGGTCAACCTACGAGCAGTACTTC	CASSQAGSTYEQYF
once	.	TRBJ1-5	TRBV21-1	TGTGCCAGCAGCCGCACAGACGTCAGGCCCCAGCATTTT	CASSRTDVRPQHF
.	.	TRBJ2-1	TRBV5-1	TGCGCCAGCAGCCAGCAGGGAAGCTCCTACAATGAGCAGTTCTTC	CASSQQGSSYNEQFF
.	.	TRBJ1-5	TRBV7-8	TGTGCCAGCAGCTTTTGGGAGGACAATCAGCCCCAGCATTTT	CASSFWEDNQPQHF
.	TRBD1	TRBJ2-1	TRBV28	TGTGCCAGCATTTCCAGCGGGACAGGGAACAATGAGCAGTTCTTC	CASISSGTGNNEQFF
.	.	TRBJ2-7	TRBV25-1	TGTGCCAGCAGTGTCCTGGGCACGATCCCCGAGCAGTACTTC	CASSVLGTIPEQYF
.	.	TRBJ1-4	TRBV25-1	TGTGCCAGCGGGGGCGCGATCTATGAAAAACTGTTTTTT	CASGGAIYEKLFF
.	TRBD1	TRBJ1-5	TRBV7-8	TGTGCCAGCAGACCACGGCTGATTGTGACAGGGCAGGATCAGCCCCAGCATTTT	CASRPRLIVTGQDQPQHF
.	TRBD2	TRBJ2-2	TRBV5-4	TGTGCCAGCAGCTTGCTCCCTAGCGGCTCCACCGGGGAGCTGTTTTTT	CASSLLPSGSTGELFF
.	.	TRBJ1-5	TRBV6-6	TGTGCCAGCAGCTGGGACTTGCAGGGCAATCAGCCCCAGCATTTT	CASSWDLQGNQPQHF
.	TRBD2	TRBJ2-1	TRBV11-1	TGTGCCAGCAGCGTGACTAGCGGGAGGGCCCAATACAATGAGCAGTTCTTC	CASSVTSGRAQYNEQFF
.	TRBD2	TRBJ2-1	TRBV15	TGTGCCACCAGCAGAGAGAGGAGCGGGATGTATGAGCAGTTCTTC	CATSRERSGMYEQFF
.	.	TRBJ2-3	TRBV7-3	TGTGCCAGCAGCTCACAGGGTCCAGATACGCAGTATTTT	CASSSQGPDTQYF
.	.	TRBJ2-2	TRBV5-1	TGCGCCAGCTTTCCCCGGGAGATGAACACCGGGGAGCTGTTTTTT	CASFPREMNTGELFF
.	TRBD2	TRBJ2-1	TRBV19	TGTGCCAGTAGTATACTTCAGCGGGAGGGCATTTTCAACAATGAGCAGTTCTTC	CASSILQREGIFNNEQFF
few	.	TRBJ1-2	TRBV11-2	TGTGCCAGCAGCTTAGTTTCGGTTTCCTATGGCTACACCTTC	CASSLVSVSYGYTF
once	.	TRBJ1-2	TRBV13	TGTGCCAGCAGCGCTCAGGGCACCTATGGCTACACCTTC	CASSAQGTYGYTF
.	TRBD1	TRBJ2-5	TRBV29-1	TGCAGCGTTGATGGGCGCGGACAGGGTGGCCGAGAGACCCAGTACTTC	CSVDGRGQGGRETQYF
.	TRBD1	TRBJ2-5	TRBV19	TGTGCCAGTAGTATTTCGGGACAGGAGGAAGAGACCCAGTACTTC	CASSISGQEEETQYF
once	TRBD2	TRBJ2-7	TRBV5-1	TGCGCCAGCAGCTTGGGCTTTGGTACTAGCGGGAGAGTAGGGGAGCAGTACTTC	CASSLGFGTSGRVGEQYF
.	.	TRBJ2-7	TRBV29-1	TGCAGCGTTGGGAGGCTCCCCGGGGAGCAGTACTTC	CSVGRLPGEQYF
.	.	TRBJ2-6	TRBV4-1	TGCGCCAGCAGCCAAGATCAGGGAACAGGGGCCAACGTCCTGACTTTC	CASSQDQGTGANVLTF
.	.	TRBJ1-3	TRBV9	TGTGCCAGCAGCGTGACGGCAGGAGGGGTCTCTGGAAACACCATATATTTT	CASSVTAGGVSGNTIYF
few	TRBD2	TRBJ2-1	TRBV11-2	TGTGCCAGCAGCTTAGAGGGAGGGGCCTACAATGAGCAGTTCTTC	CASSLEGGAYNEQFF
.	TRBD1	TRBJ1-6	TRBV16	TGTGCCAGCAGCCAATTTGACAGGGAGTTTGGATCACCCCTCCACTTT	CASSQFDREFGSPLHF
.	TRBD1	TRBJ2-7	TRBV6-5	TGTGCCACCCGGGACAGCCGAACCTACGAGCAGTACTTC	CATRDSRTYEQYF
.	.	TRBJ2-1	TRBV7-3	TGTGCCAGCAGGCGTAGTGCGGACTACAATGAGCAGTTCTTC	CASRRSADYNEQFF
.	.	TRBJ2-3	TRBV21-1	TGTGCCAGCAGCAAAGTGGCTAGCACAGATACGCAGTATTTT	CASSKVASTDTQYF
few	TRBD2	TRBJ2-1	TRBV30	TGTGCCTGGAGTGTAGGGGTAGCGGGACTGAATGAGCAGTTCTTC	CAWSVGVAGLNEQFF
once	.	TRBJ1-1	TRBV20-1	TGCAGTGCTAAGACAGCCACTGAAGCTTTCTTT	CSAKTATEAFF
.	TRBD1	TRBJ2-5	TRBV6-4	TGTGCCAGCAGTGACTCGAGTGGACAGGGGCTTGAGACCCAGTACTTC	CASSDSSGQGLETQYF
.	TRBD1	TRBJ2-7	TRBV15	TGTGCCACCAGCACCGGGACAGATTCCTACGAGCAGTACTTC	CATSTGTDSYEQYF
.	.	TRBJ2-5	TRBV5-1	TGCGCCAGCAGCCCCCTAGGATACCAAGAGACCCAGTACTTC	CASSPLGYQETQYF
.	.	TRBJ1-2	TRBV19	TGTGCCAGTAGTTCAACCGACTTGGGCTATGGCTACACCTTC	CASSSTDLGYGYTF
.	TRBD1	TRBJ1-3	TRBV7-9	TGTGCCAGCAGCCTCCGGGACAGATCTTTCTCTGGAAACACCATATATTTT	CASSLRDRSFSGNTIYF
.	.	TRBJ1-2	TRBV19	TGTGCCAGTACCGGGCCGGGGGGGCTCGGGTATGGCTACACCTTC	CASTGPGGLGYGYTF
.	.	TRBJ1-3	TRBV5-1	TGCGCCAGCAGCTTGGGACAGAACTCTGGAAACACCATATATTTT	CASSLGQNSGNTIYF
.	.	TRBJ1-1	TRBV7-2	TGTGCCAGCAGCTTAGGTGTAATGAACACTGAAGCTTTCTTT	CASSLGVMNTEAFF
once	.	TRBJ1-3	TRBV5-4	TGTGCCAGCAGCCCAGACAGGAGGACTGGAAACACCATATATTTT	CASSPDRRTGNTIYF
.	.	TRBJ1-2	TRBV5-1	TGCGCCAGCAGCCCAAATTTCGGGGAACATGGCTACACCTTC	CASSPNFGEHGYTF
.	TRBD1	TRBJ2-5	TRBV5-1	TGCGCCAGCAGCCCAAACCAGGGGGCGAGGGAGACCCAGTACTTC	CASSPNQGARETQYF